This T cell receptor beta chain emerged from a study of a mutant IDH1 vaccine in newly diagnosed glioma. V lost 4 bases to trimming and J lost 5 bases, with 11 bases between them. This CDR3 spans 13 amino acids. Germline assignment: CDR1 SGHNT and CDR2 YENEEA. Concerning this clone itself: Its antigen remains unknown.

Produced via immunoSEQ multiplex PCR; TCRdb's table is partial and in-frame only. Among about 62,000 clones listed, 89% were seen once. Time point meaning: week 11, during vaccination. Topical imiquimod was applied with each vaccine dose, which held 300 ug of mutant IDH1 20-mer peptide. This TCR came from a man aged 40-50 years with glioma. The genes are TRBV11-3 and TRBJ2-5; TRBD2 might be the D (6 bases). The source was PBMCs, collected from a glioma patient whose treatment included an IDH1 peptide vaccine. The CDR3 region has the DNA TGTGCCAGCAGCTGGGCGGGGCGCGAGACCCAGTACTTC. Its translation is CASSWAGRETQYF.